Shown below are 4 T cell receptor beta chains from a single sample sequenced in a study of immune characteristics of hereditary and idiopathic chronic pancreatitis. The method was immunoSEQ multiplex PCR; TCRdb's version includes in-frame clones alone and lacks a portion of them. The sample consists of about 6,000 clones, around three quarters of them appearing once. Patients having total pancreatectomy with islet autotransplantation provided the chronic pancreatitis pancreas tissue. The specimen sequenced was pancreas tissue with hereditary chronic pancreatitis. The receptors here all came from a human donor with chronic pancreatitis.

V and J are TRBV5-5 and TRBJ2-1, with 8 positions matching TRBD1. V was clipped by 4 bases and J by 3 bases; unmatched bases: 9. Germline CDR1 and CDR2: SGHKS and YYEKEE (reference sequence). CDR3 length: 16 amino acids. The CDR3 region has the DNA TGTGCCAGCAGCCCAGAAGGGACAGGCGTCTACAATGAGCAGTTCTTC. Its translation: CASSPEGTGVYNEQFF. The full variable domain, with the rest looked up from reference TRBV5-5 and TRBJ2-1, is DAGVTQSPTHLIKTRGQQVTLRCSPISGHKSVSWYQQVLGQGPQFIFQYYEKEERGRGNFPDRFSARQFPNYSSELNVNALLLGDSALYLCASSPEGTGVYNEQFFGPGTRLTVL.

The J gene is TRBJ2-7, the V gene TRBV1; the table assigns TRBD2, which was not confirmed against the DNA. TRBV1 is noted as a pseudogene. The CDR3 length is 15 residues. CDR3 amino acids: CTSSQALSGGYEQYV. In DNA form, the CDR3 reads TGCACCAGCAGCCAAGCTTTGTCGGGGGGGTACGAGCAGTACGTC.

The chain carries TRBV6-4 and TRBJ2-5, with 14 bases lining up with TRBD2. Per the germline V gene, CDR1 is MRHNA and CDR2 is SNTAGT. This CDR3 contains 16 residues. V gave up 0 bases and J gave up 4 bases; unmatched junction bases: 1. The CDR3 bases are TGTGCCAGCAGTGACTCGACTAGCGGGGGGGCAGAGACCCAGTACTTC. Translation gives CASSDSTSGGAETQYF.

The chain is built from TRBV4-3 and TRBJ1-1, with D possibly TRBD1 on 5 matching bases. The V end was cut by 0 bases, the J end by 4 bases, with 21 bases between. The CDR3 runs to 18 residues. Germline V gives CDR1 LGHNA, CDR2 YSLEER. As DNA, the CDR3 is TGCGCCAGCAGCCAAGACGTTACCAGGACGGGGCTAATCACTGAAGCTTTCTTT. It encodes CASSQDVTRTGLITEAFF.